This note documents a single TCR beta chain sequence. TCRdb keeps only in-frame clones here, not all; method: immunoSEQ multiplex PCR. The sample yields 65,000 to 80,000 clones, 85% to 90% seen once. The sample comes from a study of control samples from healthy donors and cancer patients. Sequencing was performed on PBMCs. The source is an older woman with head and neck cancer.

As DNA, the CDR3 is TGTGCCAGCAGTAACACAGGGACTGAGAGCAATCAGCCCCAGCATTTT. As protein: CASSNTGTESNQPQHF. The chain recombines TRBV27 with TRBJ1-5, with a tentative D call TRBD1 (6 bases). Germline loops: CDR1 MNHEY, CDR2 SMNVEV (reference sequence). This CDR3 is 16 amino acids long. Between the trimmed V and J ends, which lost 5 bases and 1 base, there was a span of 15 bases.